The present TCR beta chain was sequenced within a study of shared clonotypes between healthy human individuals. CDR3 length: 17 residues. The J segment lost 2 bases and the V segment lost 4 bases, leaving 8 bases of the junction unmatched. CDR1 is SGHAT and CDR2 is FQNNGV in the germline V gene. For every subset, genomic DNA was evenly distributed across several immunoSEQ plates. Authors' methods: Filtering was not the same, since immunoSEQ gave junction-only sequences without quality scores. TCRdb's copy holds only in-frame clones and misses some; the assay was immunoSEQ multiplex PCR. The V and J calls and clone size are taken from that table; D and trimming were inferred from the DNA. The sample holds under 350,000 clones, around 86% seen once. Findings and caveats of the study: Naive subsets usually exceeded memory subsets in estimated richness.

Details on this clone: Its antigen is currently unknown.

The chain carries TRBV11-2 and TRBJ2-7; 13 bases agree with TRBD2. The sequence came from a man younger than 30 in good health. Sequences were obtained from memory CD8+ T cells sorted from blood. Subset denoted: CD45RO+ cells pooled with CCR7-negative TemRA cells. The CDR3 coding sequence is TGTGCCAGCAGCTCCTGGACTAGCGGGAGAGGGGCCTACGAGCAGTACTTC. Translated: CASSSWTSGRGAYEQYF.